This T cell receptor (beta chain) originates from a study of blood T cell repertoires in COVID-19. Study information: COVID-19 samples collected from the United States, Italy and Spain covered acute and convalescent phases. Sources were T cells, B-cell-depleted T cells, or PBMCs; the material itself was cDNA or gDNA.

Methods used by the authors: Amplification of reference gene primers was used by the study to estimate nucleated cell counts. Using immunoSEQ multiplex PCR, the repertoire was profiled, and TCRdb retains in-frame clones only, with some absent. V and J calls and clone size are copied from that table; D and trimming were computed from the DNA. In the table there are more than 150,000 clones, 90% of which are singletons. V shed 2 bases and J 5 bases; nucleotides not matched to a gene: 6. CDR1 MNHEY and CDR2 SVGEGT come from the germline V gene. This CDR3 spans 15 amino acids. This chain links TRBV6-2 or TRBV6-3 with TRBJ1-5, with 7 nucleotides matching TRBD1. This clonotype was obtained from a man over 45 with acute or convalescent COVID-19. The specimen sequenced was peripheral blood. CDR3 nucleotides: TGTGCCAGCAGTTACAGGGGGCCGAGCGATCAGCCCCAGCATTTT. Amino acid sequence: CASSYRGPSDQPQHF.